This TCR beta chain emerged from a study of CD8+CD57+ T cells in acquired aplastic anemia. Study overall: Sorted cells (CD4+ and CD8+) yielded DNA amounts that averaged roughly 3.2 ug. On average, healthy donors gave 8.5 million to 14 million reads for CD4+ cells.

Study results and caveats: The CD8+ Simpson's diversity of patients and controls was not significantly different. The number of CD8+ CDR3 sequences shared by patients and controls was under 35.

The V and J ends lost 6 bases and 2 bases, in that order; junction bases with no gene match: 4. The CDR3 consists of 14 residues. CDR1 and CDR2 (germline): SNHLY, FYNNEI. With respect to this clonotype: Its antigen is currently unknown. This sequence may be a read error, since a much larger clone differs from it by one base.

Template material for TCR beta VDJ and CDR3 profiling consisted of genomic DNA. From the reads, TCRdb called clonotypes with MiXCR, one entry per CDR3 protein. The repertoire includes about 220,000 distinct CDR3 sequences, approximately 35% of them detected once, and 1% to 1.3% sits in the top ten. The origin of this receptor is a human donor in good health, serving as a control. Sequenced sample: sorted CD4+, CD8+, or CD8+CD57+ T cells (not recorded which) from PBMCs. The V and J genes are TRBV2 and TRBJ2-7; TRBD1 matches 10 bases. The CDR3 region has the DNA TGTGCCAGCAGACGGGACAGGGGAGCCTACGAGCAGTACTTC. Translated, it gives CASRRDRGAYEQYF.